This TCR beta chain was sequenced in a study of blood T cell repertoires in COVID-19. The CDR3 has 16 amino acids. Germline CDR1 is SGHRS and CDR2 is YFSETQ. The ends were cut back, 3 bases at V and 0 bases at J, with 13 bases in the middle. Original processing methods: Researchers report that nucleated cell counts were estimated from reference gene primer amplification. Repertoires were generated with immunoSEQ multiplex PCR, while TCRdb's copy carries only in-frame clones and drops some. That table gives V, J and clone size, and the DNA gave D and trimming. The profile shows some 49,000 clones, approximately 85% of them singletons.

V gene TRBV5-1 combines with J gene TRBJ2-1; TRBD2 is a possible D gene (5 bases). This clonotype was obtained from a human donor in a cohort sampled during active COVID-19. Sequenced sample: peripheral blood. The CDR3 coding sequence is TGCGCCAGCAGCTCCGTAGCGAGGAGCTCCTACAATGAGCAGTTCTTC. Translation gives CASSSVARSSYNEQFF.